A selection of T cell receptor beta chains follows, all from one sample in a study of shared clonotypes between healthy human individuals. Sequencing was performed with immunoSEQ multiplex PCR; in TCRdb, only in-frame clones are kept and a portion is missing. Of approximately 1,500,000 clones listed, 95% to 99% are singletons. The sequenced sample consisted of naive CD4+ T cells sorted from blood. All receptors derive from a man aged 25-45 years in good health. CDR3s include the opening cysteine and the closing phenylalanine or tryptophan. A D gene is named only where the DNA matches it firmly. Some rows have no size entry. The others give once, few or many, or a class for an expanded clone.

j_gene | d_gene | abundance | v_gene | CDR3aa | CDR3nt
TRBJ2-1 | TRBD2 | NA | TRBV7-9 | CASSLVIAGAIEQFF | TGTGCCAGCAGCTTAGTGATAGCGGGAGCGATTGAGCAGTTCTTC
TRBJ2-2 | NA | NA | TRBV7-3 | CASSPRDQVSGELFF | TGTGCCAGCAGCCCCCGGGACCAAGTTAGCGGGGAGCTGTTTTTT
TRBJ2-3 | TRBD1 | NA | TRBV15 | CATSRGGQAYTDTQYF | TGTGCCACCAGCAGAGGGGGACAGGCGTACACAGATACGCAGTATTTT
TRBJ2-5 | NA | NA | TRBV5-1 | CASSLSVRSQETQYF | TGCGCCAGCAGCTTGTCTGTCAGGAGCCAAGAGACCCAGTACTTC
TRBJ1-1 | NA | NA | TRBV14 | CASSWGLGTEAFF | TGTGCCAGCAGCTGGGGCCTGGGCACTGAAGCTTTCTTT
TRBJ2-3 | NA | NA | TRBV20-1 | CSAPDTQYF | TGCAGTGCTCCAGATACGCAGTATTTT
TRBJ2-5 | NA | once | TRBV5-5 | CASSFLYAETQYF | TGTGCCAGCAGCTTTCTTTACGCAGAGACCCAGTACTTC
TRBJ1-1 | TRBD1 | NA | TRBV18 | CASSPRGDRMNTEAFF | TGTGCCAGCTCACCCAGGGGGGACAGGATGAACACTGAAGCTTTCTTT
TRBJ2-7 | TRBD1 | NA | TRBV2 | CASSRQGLTYEQYF | TGTGCCAGCAGTAGACAGGGGCTGACCTACGAGCAGTACTTC
TRBJ2-3 | NA | NA | TRBV2 | CASSPESTQYF | TGTGCCAGCAGTCCCGAAAGCACGCAGTATTTT
TRBJ2-2 | NA | NA | TRBV25-1 | CASSELVGAGELFF | TGTGCCAGCAGTGAATTGGTGGGGGCCGGGGAGCTGTTTTTT
TRBJ1-2 | TRBD1 | NA | TRBV6-1 | CASNQGGQGALGYTF | TGTGCCAGCAACCAAGGGGGACAGGGGGCTCTCGGCTACACCTTC
TRBJ2-7 | TRBD2 | NA | TRBV4-1 | CASSQDPTQLAYEQYF | TGCGCCAGCAGCCAAGACCCCACACAACTAGCGTACGAGCAGTACTTC
TRBJ2-3 | NA | NA | TRBV5-1 | CASSAQLQTDTQYF | TGCGCCAGCAGCGCGCAACTACAGACAGATACGCAGTATTTT
TRBJ2-5 | NA | few | TRBV14 | CASSHTQETQYF | TGTGCCAGCAGCCATACCCAAGAGACCCAGTACTTC
TRBJ1-5 | NA | NA | TRBV25-1 | CASSDPGQPQHF | TGTGCCAGCAGTGATCCTGGTCAGCCCCAGCATTTT
TRBJ2-7 | NA | few | TRBV30 | CVWQGSYEQYF | TGTGTCTGGCAGGGCTCCTACGAGCAGTACTTC
TRBJ1-2 | TRBD1 | NA | TRBV5-1 | CASSRSDRADFDDYTF | TGCGCCAGCAGTAGATCCGACAGGGCCGATTTCGATGACTACACCTTC
TRBJ2-7 | TRBD2 | NA | TRBV2 | CASRRLAGVGEQYF | TGTGCCAGCAGGAGACTAGCGGGAGTCGGGGAGCAGTACTTC
TRBJ2-1 | NA | NA | TRBV14 | CASSQHREQFF | TGTGCCAGCAGCCAACACAGAGAGCAGTTCTTC
TRBJ2-2 | NA | NA | TRBV29-1 | CSVAETNTGELFF | TGCAGCGTGGCGGAGACGAACACCGGGGAGCTGTTTTTT
TRBJ1-5 | NA | NA | TRBV5-4 | CASSPAPDSNQPQHF | TGTGCCAGCAGCCCTGCCCCGGACAGCAATCAGCCCCAGCATTTT
TRBJ2-4 | TRBD1 | NA | TRBV5-1 | CASSQTGTENIQYF | TGCGCCAGCAGCCAGACAGGGACGGAAAACATTCAGTACTTC
TRBJ2-7 | TRBD2 | NA | TRBV5-1 | CASSSPSGRAYEQYF | TGCGCCAGCAGCTCCCCTAGCGGGAGGGCCTACGAGCAGTACTTC
TRBJ2-2 | NA | NA | TRBV28 | CASSSDTGELFF | TGTGCCAGCAGCTCTGATACCGGGGAGCTGTTTTTT
TRBJ2-5 | NA | NA | TRBV10-3 | CAISGRGPGETQYF | TGTGCCATCAGTGGCAGGGGACCTGGAGAGACCCAGTACTTC
TRBJ1-1 | NA | NA | TRBV6-5 | CASRQTGNTEAFF | TGTGCCAGCAGACAGACAGGGAACACTGAAGCTTTCTTT
TRBJ1-5 | NA | NA | TRBV5-1 | CASSPGQSNQPQHF | TGCGCCAGCAGCCCCGGACAGAGCAATCAGCCCCAGCATTTT
TRBJ2-2 | NA | NA | TRBV2 | CASSELPVPGELFF | TGTGCCAGCAGTGAATTACCAGTCCCCGGGGAGCTGTTTTTT
TRBJ2-7 | TRBD2 | NA | TRBV6-5 | CASSYAAGGYEQYF | TGTGCCAGCAGTTACGCTGCGGGAGGGTACGAGCAGTACTTC
TRBJ2-3 | NA | NA | TRBV19 | CATSTTSWVDTQYF | TGTGCCACCTCGACGACTAGTTGGGTAGATACGCAGTATTTT
TRBJ2-3 | TRBD2 | once | TRBV18 | CASSHGGRVGDTQYF | TGTGCCAGCTCTCATGGCGGGAGGGTTGGAGATACGCAGTATTTT
TRBJ2-7 | NA | NA | TRBV11-2 | CASSSGSTYEQYF | TGTGCCAGCAGCTCTGGTTCCACCTACGAGCAGTACTTC
TRBJ2-3 | TRBD2 | NA | TRBV7-2 | CASSPGTRRYF | TGTGCCAGCAGCCCTGGGACTAGGCGGTATTTT
TRBJ2-1 | NA | NA | TRBV28 | CASSTPSNYYEQFF | TGTGCCAGCAGTACCCCGTCCAATTACTATGAGCAGTTCTTC
TRBJ1-1 | NA | once | TRBV5-1 | CASSQGPKNTEAFF | TGCGCCAGCAGCCAGGGACCGAAGAACACTGAAGCTTTCTTT
TRBJ2-2 | NA | once | TRBV6-4 | CASSAASLPNTGELFF | TGTGCCAGCAGTGCCGCGTCGCTACCTAACACCGGGGAGCTGTTTTTT
TRBJ2-5 | NA | NA | TRBV19 | CASSADSQETQYF | TGTGCCAGTAGTGCCGACAGTCAAGAGACCCAGTACTTC
TRBJ1-1 | TRBD1 | NA | TRBV27 | CASRRTGTGGFWAFF | TGTGCCAGCAGGCGCACCGGGACAGGGGGATTTTGGGCTTTCTTT
TRBJ2-2 | NA | NA | TRBV5-1 | CASSSGLRPPITGELFF | TGCGCCAGCAGCTCCGGACTTCGCCCGCCAATCACCGGGGAGCTGTTTTTT
TRBJ2-7 | TRBD2 | NA | TRBV7-8 | CASSLVYGRGRMPYEQYF | TGTGCCAGCAGCTTAGTTTACGGGAGGGGGAGAATGCCCTACGAGCAGTACTTC
TRBJ2-7 | TRBD1 | NA | TRBV6-5 | CASRRSGQASYEQYF | TGTGCCAGCAGGAGGTCGGGACAGGCCTCCTACGAGCAGTACTTC
TRBJ2-2 | TRBD2 | once | TRBV7-6 | CASSSPVVEGGSAGELFF | TGTGCCAGCAGCTCACCCGTAGTGGAGGGCGGGAGCGCCGGGGAGCTGTTTTTT
TRBJ2-7 | NA | NA | TRBV18 | CASSPRGPFSYEQYF | TGTGCCAGCTCACCACGGGGTCCCTTTTCCTACGAGCAGTACTTC
TRBJ1-4 | TRBD1 | once | TRBV6-5 | CATSDRANEKLFF | TGTGCCACCTCGGACAGGGCTAATGAAAAACTGTTTTTT
TRBJ2-2 | NA | NA | TRBV18 | CASSPRTTGTGELFF | TGTGCCAGCTCACCCCGGACGACGGGCACCGGGGAGCTGTTTTTT
TRBJ2-1 | NA | NA | TRBV10-2 | CASSERRLSYNEQFF | TGCGCCAGCAGTGAGAGGCGGCTATCCTACAATGAGCAGTTCTTC
TRBJ2-7 | NA | NA | TRBV6-5 | CASSTGGYEQYF | TGTGCCAGCAGCACGGGCGGCTACGAGCAGTACTTC